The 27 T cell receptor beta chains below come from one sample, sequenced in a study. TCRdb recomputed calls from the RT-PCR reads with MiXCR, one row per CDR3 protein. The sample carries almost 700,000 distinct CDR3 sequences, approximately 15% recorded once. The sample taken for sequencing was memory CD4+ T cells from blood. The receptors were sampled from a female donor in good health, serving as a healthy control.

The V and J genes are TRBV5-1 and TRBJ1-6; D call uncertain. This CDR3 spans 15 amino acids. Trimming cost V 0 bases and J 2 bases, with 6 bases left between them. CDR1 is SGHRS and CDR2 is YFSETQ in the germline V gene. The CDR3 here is CASSLVTAYNSPLHF. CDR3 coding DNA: TGCGCCAGCAGCTTGGTCACGGCCTATAATTCACCCCTCCACTTT. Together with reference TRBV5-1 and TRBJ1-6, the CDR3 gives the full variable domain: KAGVTQTPRYLIKTRGQQVTLSCSPISGHRSVSWYQQTPGQGLQFLFEYFSETQRNKGNFPGRFSGRQFSNSRSEMNVSTLELGDSALYLCASSLVTAYNSPLHFGNGTRLTVT.

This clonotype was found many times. The CDR3 DNA follows: TGTGCCAGCCATCACGTAAACACGGATGAGCAGTTCTTC. Translated, it gives CASHHVNTDEQFF. This chain joins TRBV12-3 or TRBV12-4 and TRBJ2-1; no clear D gene. The V and J ends lost 8 bases and 8 bases respectively, with 16 bases between them. This CDR3 spans 13 amino acids.

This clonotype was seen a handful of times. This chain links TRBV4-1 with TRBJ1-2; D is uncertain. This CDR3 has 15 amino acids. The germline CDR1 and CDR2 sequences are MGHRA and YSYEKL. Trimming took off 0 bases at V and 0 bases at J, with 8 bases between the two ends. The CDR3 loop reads CASSQDRATNYGYTF. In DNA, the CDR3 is TGCGCCAGCAGCCAAGATCGGGCCACTAACTATGGCTACACCTTC.

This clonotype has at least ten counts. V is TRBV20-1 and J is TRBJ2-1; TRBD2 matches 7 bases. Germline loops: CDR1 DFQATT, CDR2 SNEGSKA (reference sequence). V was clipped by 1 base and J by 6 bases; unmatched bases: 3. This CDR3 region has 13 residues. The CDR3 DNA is TGCAGTGCTAGAGGGGTAGCGGGCAATGAGCAGTTCTTC. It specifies CSARGVAGNEQFF.

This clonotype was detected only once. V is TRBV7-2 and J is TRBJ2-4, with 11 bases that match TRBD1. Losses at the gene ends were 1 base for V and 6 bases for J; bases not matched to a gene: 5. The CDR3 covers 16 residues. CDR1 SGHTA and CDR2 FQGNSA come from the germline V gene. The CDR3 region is CASSLVGQGARNIQYF. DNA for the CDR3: TGTGCCAGCAGCTTAGTAGGACAGGGGGCGCGAAACATTCAGTACTTC.

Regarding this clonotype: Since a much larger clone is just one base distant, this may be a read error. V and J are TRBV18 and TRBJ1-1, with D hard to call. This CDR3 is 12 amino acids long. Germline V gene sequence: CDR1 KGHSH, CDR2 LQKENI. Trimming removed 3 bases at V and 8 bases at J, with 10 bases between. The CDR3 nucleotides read TGTGCCAGCTCACCTAGCGCAGAAGAAGCTTTCTTT. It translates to CASSPSAEEAFF.

The DNA of the CDR3 is TGTGCCATTCCCTCGGGGAGCTCCTACAATGAGCAGTTCTTC. Its translation is CAIPSGSSYNEQFF. The chain joins TRBV6-5 to TRBJ2-1; maybe TRBD2 (5 bases). The V and J ends lost 10 bases and 0 bases respectively, with 13 bases between them. Germline-derived CDR1 and CDR2 are MNHEY and SVGAGI. This CDR3 is 14 amino acids long.

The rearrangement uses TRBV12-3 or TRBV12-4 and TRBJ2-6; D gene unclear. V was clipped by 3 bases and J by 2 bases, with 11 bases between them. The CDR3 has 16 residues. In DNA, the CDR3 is TGTGCCAGCAGTTTTCAAGGGAAGCCTGGGGCCAACGTCCTGACTTTC. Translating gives CASSFQGKPGANVLTF.

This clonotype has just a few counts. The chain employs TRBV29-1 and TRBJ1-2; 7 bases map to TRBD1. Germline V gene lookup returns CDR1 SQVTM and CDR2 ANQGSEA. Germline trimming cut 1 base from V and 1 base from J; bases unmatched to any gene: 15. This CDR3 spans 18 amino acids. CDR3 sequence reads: CSVEGAASNRGYNYGYTF. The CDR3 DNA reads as TGCAGCGTTGAAGGAGCGGCGTCTAACAGGGGCTATAACTATGGCTACACCTTC.

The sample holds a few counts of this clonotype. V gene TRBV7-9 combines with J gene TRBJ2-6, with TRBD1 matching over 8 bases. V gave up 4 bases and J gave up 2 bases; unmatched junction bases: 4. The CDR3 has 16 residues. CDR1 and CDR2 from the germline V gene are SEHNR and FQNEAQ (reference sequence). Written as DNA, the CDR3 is TGTGCCAGCAGCTGGGAACAGGGGGCTGGGGCCAACGTCCTGACTTTC. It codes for CASSWEQGAGANVLTF.

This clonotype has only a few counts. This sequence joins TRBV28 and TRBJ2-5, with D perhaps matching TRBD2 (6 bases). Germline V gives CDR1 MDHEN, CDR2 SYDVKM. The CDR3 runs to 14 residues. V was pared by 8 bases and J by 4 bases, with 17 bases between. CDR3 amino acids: CASSQGGLRETQYF. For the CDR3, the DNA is TGTGCCAGCTCCCAGGGAGGTCTTCGAGAGACCCAGTACTTC.

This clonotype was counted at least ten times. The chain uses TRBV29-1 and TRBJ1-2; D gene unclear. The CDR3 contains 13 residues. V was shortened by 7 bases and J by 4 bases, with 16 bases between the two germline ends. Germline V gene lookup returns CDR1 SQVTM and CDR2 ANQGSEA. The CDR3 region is CSGENLSGYGYTF. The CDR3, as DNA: TGCAGCGGAGAAAACCTCTCGGGCTATGGCTACACCTTC.

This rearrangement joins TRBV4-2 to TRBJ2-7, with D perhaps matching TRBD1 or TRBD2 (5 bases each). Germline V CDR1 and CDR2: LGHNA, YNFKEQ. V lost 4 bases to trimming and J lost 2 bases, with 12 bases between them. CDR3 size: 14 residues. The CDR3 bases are TGTGCCAGCAGCCTCCGGGACCAAACCTACGAGCAGTACTTC. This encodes CASSLRDQTYEQYF.

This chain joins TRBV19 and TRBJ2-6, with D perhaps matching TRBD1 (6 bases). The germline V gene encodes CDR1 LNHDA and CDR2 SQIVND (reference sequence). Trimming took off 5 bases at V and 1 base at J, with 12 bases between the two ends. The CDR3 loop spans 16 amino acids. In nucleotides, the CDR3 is TGTGCCAGTAGTCCACTAGGGGGTTCTGGGGCCAACGTCCTGACTTTC. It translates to CASSPLGGSGANVLTF.

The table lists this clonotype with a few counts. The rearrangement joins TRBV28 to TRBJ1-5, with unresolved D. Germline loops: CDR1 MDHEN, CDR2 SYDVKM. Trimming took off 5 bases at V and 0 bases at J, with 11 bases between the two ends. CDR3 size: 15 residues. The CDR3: CASSPGDGSNQPQHF. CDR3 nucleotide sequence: TGTGCCAGCAGTCCCGGGGATGGTAGCAATCAGCCCCAGCATTTT.

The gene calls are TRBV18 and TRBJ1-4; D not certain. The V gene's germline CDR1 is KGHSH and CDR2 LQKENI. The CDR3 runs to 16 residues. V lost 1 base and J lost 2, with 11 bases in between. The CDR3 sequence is CASSPRGGVTNEKLFF. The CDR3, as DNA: TGTGCCAGCTCACCACGTGGTGGGGTGACTAATGAAAAACTGTTTTTT.

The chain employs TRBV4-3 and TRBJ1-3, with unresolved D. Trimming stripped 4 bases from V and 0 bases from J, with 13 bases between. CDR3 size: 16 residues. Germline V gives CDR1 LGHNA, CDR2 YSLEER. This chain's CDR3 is CASSPFHGVSGNTIYF. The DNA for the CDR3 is TGCGCCAGCAGCCCCTTCCACGGGGTCTCTGGAAACACCATATATTTT.

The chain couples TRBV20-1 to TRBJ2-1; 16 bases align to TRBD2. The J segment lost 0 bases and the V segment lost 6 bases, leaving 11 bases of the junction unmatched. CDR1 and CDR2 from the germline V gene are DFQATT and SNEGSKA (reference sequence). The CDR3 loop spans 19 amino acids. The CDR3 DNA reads TGCAGTGCCAAGCCGGGACTAGCGGGAGGGCCTAGCTCCTACAATGAGCAGTTCTTC. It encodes CSAKPGLAGGPSSYNEQFF.

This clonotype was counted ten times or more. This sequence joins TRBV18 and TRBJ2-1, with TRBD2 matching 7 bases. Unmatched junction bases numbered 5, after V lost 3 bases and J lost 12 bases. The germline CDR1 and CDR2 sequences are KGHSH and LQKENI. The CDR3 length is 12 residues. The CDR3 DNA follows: TGTGCCAGCTCACCGATAGCGGGCGGGCAGTTCTTC. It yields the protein CASSPIAGGQFF.

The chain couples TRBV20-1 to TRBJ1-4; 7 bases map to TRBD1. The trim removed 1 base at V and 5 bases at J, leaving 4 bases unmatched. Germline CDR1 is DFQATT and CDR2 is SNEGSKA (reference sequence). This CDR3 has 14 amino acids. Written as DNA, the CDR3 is TGCAGTGCTAGAGGGGACAGTAGGAATGAAAAACTGTTTTTT. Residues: CSARGDSRNEKLFF.

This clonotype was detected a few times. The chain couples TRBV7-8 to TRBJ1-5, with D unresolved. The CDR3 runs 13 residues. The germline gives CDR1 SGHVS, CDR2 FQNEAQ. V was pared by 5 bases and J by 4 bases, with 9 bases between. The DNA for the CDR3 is TGTGCCAGCAGCCATCGACGGAATCAGCCCCAGCATTTT. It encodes CASSHRRNQPQHF.

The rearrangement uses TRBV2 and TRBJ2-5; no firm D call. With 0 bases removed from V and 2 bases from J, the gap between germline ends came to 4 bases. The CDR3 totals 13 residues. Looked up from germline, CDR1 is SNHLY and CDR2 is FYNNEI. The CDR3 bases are TGTGCCAGCAGTGAAGCGGGGCAAGAGACCCAGTACTTC. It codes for CASSEAGQETQYF.

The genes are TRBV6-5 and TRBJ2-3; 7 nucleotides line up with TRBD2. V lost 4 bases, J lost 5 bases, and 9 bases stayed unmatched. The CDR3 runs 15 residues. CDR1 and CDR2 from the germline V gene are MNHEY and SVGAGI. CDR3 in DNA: TGTGCCAGCAGTTTCTCGACTAGCCTCGGAGATACGCAGTATTTT. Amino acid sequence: CASSFSTSLGDTQYF.

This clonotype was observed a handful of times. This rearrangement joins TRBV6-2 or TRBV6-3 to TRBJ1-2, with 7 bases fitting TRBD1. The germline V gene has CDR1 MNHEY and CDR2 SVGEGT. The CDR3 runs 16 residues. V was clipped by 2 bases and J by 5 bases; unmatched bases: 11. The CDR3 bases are TGTGCCAGCAGTTACGGGCGACAGGGCGTCCATTATGGCTACACCTTC. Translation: CASSYGRQGVHYGYTF.

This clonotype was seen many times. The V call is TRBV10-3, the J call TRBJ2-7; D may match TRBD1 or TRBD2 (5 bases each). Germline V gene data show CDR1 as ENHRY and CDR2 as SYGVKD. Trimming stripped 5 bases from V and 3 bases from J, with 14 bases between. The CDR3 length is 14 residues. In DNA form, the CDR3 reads TGTGCCATCAGTCCTCCGGGACGACGCTACGAGCAGTACTTC. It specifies CAISPPGRRYEQYF.

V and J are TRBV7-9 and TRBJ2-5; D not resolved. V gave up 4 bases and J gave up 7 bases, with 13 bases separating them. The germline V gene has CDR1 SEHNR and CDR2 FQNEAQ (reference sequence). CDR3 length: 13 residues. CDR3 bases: TGTGCCAGCAGCTCCCCGGATGGCGCGACCCAGTACTTC. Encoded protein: CASSSPDGATQYF.

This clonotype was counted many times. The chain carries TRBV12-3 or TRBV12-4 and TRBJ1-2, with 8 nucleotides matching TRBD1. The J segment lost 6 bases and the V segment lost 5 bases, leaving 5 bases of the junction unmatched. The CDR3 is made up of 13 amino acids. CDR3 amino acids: CASSQQGADGYTF. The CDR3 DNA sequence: TGTGCCAGCAGTCAGCAGGGGGCGGATGGCTACACCTTC.